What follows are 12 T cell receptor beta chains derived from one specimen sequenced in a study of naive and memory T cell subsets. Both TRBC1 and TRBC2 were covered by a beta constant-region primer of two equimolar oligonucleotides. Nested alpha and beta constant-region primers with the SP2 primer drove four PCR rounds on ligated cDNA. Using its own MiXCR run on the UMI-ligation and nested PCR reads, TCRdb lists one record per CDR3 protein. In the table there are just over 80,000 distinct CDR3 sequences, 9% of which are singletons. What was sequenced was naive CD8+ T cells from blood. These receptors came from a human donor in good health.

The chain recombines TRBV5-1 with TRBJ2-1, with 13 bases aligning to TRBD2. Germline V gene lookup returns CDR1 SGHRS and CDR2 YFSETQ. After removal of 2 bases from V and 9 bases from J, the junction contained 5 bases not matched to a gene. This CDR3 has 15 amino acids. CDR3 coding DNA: TGCGCCAGCAGCTTCCGGACTAGCGGGAGAGTTGAGCAGTTCTTC. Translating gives CASSFRTSGRVEQFF.

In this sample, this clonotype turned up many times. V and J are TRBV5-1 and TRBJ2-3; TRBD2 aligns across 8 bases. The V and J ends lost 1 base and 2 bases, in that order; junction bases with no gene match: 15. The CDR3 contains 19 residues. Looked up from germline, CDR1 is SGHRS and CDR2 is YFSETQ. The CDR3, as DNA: TGCGCCAGCAGCTTGATGTACAGCGGGAGAAGTCGGGACACAGATACGCAGTATTTT. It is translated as CASSLMYSGRSRDTDTQYF.

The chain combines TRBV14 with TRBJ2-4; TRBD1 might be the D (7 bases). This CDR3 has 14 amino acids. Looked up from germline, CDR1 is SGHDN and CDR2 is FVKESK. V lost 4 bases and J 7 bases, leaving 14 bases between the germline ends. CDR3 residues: CASSLTGAGNIQYF. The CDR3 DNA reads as TGTGCCAGCAGCCTAACAGGGGCGGGGAACATTCAGTACTTC. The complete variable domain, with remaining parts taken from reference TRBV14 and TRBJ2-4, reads EAGVTQFPSHSVIEKGQTVTLRCDPISGHDNLYWYRRVMGKEIKFLLHFVKESKQDESGMPNNRFLAERTGGTYSTLKVQPAELEDSGVYFCASSLTGAGNIQYFGAGTRLSVL.

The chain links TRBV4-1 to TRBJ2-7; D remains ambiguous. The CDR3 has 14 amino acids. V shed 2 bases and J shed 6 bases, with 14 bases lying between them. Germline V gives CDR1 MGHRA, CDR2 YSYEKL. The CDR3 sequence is CASSQRSLVFEQYF. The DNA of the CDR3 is TGCGCCAGCAGCCAACGCTCCCTAGTGTTCGAGCAGTACTTC.

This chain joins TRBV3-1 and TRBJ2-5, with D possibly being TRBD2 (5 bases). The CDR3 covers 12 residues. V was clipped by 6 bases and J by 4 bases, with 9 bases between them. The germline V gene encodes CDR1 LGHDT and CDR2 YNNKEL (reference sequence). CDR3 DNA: TGTGCCAGCAGTCACGAGGGAGAGACCCAGTACTTC. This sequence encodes CASSHEGETQYF.

The CDR3: CSAKEGQYEQYF. The CDR3 DNA follows: TGCAGTGCTAAAGAGGGCCAGTACGAGCAGTACTTC. V usage is TRBV20-1 and J usage is TRBJ2-7; possible D gene TRBD2, 5 bases. CDR3 length equals 12 residues. Germline V lookup: CDR1 DFQATT, CDR2 SNEGSKA (reference sequence). The V end lost 4 bases, the J end lost 4 bases, and 11 bases lay between the germline ends.

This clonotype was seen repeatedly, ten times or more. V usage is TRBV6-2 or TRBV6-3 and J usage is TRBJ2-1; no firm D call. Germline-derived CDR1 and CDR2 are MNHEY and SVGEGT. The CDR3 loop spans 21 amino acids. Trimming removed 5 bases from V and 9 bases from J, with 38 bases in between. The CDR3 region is CASSTVDPVTIAVPVTIEQFF. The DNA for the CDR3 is TGTGCCAGCAGTACTGTCGATCCTGTTACAATTGCGGTTCCTGTTACAATTGAGCAGTTCTTC.

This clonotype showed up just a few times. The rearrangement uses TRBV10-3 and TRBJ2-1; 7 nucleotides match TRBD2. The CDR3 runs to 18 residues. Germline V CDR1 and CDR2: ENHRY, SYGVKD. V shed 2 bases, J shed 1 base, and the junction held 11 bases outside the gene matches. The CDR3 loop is CAISEPDTLAVSYNEQFF. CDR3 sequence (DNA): TGTGCCATCAGTGAGCCCGATACGCTAGCGGTTTCCTACAATGAGCAGTTCTTC.

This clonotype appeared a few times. CDR3 region: CASSLGFGSKNIQYF. The CDR3 DNA reads as TGTGCCAGCAGCTTAGGTTTCGGGTCCAAAAACATTCAGTACTTC. The chain recombines TRBV11-3 with TRBJ2-4; D ambiguous. V was trimmed by 1 base and J by 2 bases, leaving 9 bases between them. This CDR3 has 15 amino acids. Germline lookup yields CDR1 SGHNT and CDR2 YENEEA.

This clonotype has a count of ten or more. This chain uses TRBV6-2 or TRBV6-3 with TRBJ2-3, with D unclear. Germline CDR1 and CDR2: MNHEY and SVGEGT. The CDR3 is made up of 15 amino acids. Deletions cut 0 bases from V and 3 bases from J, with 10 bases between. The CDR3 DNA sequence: TGTGCCAGCAGTTACTCCCCGGACGGGACAGATACGCAGTATTTT. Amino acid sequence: CASSYSPDGTDTQYF.

The CDR3 bases are TGCGCCAGCAGCGTGGCTAGTTCCTACAATGAGCAGTTCTTC. Translation: CASSVASSYNEQFF. The J gene is TRBJ2-1, the V gene TRBV4-1; no reliable D call. V was pared by 5 bases and J by 1 base, with 9 bases between. The CDR3 has 14 residues. Germline V CDR1 and CDR2: MGHRA, YSYEKL.

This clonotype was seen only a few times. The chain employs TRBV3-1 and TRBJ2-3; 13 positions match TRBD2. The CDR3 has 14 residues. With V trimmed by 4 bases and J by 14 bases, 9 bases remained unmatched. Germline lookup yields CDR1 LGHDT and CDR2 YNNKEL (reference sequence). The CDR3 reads CASSRTGLAGFSYF. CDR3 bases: TGTGCCAGCAGCCGGACGGGACTAGCGGGATTTTCGTATTTT.